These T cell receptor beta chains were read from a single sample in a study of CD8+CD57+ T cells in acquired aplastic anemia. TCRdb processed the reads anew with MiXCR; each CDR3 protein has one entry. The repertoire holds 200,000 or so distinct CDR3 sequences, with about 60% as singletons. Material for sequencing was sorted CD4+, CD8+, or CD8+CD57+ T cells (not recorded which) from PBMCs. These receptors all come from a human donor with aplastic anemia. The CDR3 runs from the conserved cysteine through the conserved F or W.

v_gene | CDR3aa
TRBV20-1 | CSARTAPGGYTF
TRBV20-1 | CSAREQGDTQYF
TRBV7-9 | CASSSPGVATNEKLFF
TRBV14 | CARNRDRDSYEQYF
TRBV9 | CASSGSGGKLFF
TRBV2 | CASSETRTEKLFF
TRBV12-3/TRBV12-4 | CASRPYNSNTEAFF
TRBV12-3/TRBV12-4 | CASRSFGTGLDGELFF
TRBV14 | CASSQVSGREILTGNTIYF
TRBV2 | CASSPDRPLHGEQYF
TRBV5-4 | CASSPGPGDRNQPQHF
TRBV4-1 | CASSQDPDEQYF
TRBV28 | CASSLQGGWETQYF
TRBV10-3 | CAISESGTGTYEQYF
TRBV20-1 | CSAFRGDTDTQYF
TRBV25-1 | CASSEYRGEAFF
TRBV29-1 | CSVVYQGRVETQYF
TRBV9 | CASSVVGGGDYGYTF
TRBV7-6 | CASSHPRDASSSSYEQYF
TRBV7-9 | CASSPGPYEQYF
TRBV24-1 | CATSDRNSGSLYTQYF
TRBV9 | CASSVGLAGISYEQYF
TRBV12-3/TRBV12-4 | CASSQGAGAADTQYF
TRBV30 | CAWSVRENTEAFF